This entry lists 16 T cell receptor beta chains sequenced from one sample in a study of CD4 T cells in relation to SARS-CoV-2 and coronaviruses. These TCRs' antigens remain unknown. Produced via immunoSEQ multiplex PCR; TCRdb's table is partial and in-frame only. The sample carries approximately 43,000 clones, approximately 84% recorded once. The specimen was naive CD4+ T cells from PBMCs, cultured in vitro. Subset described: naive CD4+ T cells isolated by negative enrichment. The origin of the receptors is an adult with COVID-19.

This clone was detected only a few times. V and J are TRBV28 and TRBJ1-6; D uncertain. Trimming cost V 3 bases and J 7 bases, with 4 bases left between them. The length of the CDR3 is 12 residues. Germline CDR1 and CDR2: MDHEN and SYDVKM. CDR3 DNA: TGTGCCAGCAGTTTTTTAAATTCACCCCTCCACTTT. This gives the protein CASSFLNSPLHF.

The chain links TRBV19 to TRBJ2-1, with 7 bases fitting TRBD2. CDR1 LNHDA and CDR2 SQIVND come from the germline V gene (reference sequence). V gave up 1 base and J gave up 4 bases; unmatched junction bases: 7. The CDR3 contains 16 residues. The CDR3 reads CASSIVASGIYNEQFF. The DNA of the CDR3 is TGTGCCAGTAGTATAGTGGCTAGCGGAATTTACAATGAGCAGTTCTTC.

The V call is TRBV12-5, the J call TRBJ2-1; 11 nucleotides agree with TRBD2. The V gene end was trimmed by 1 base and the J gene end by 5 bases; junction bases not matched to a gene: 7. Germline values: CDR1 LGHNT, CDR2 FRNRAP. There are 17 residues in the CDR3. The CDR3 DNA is TGTGCTAGTGGTTTGGCCACTAGCGGGAGACAACACAATGAGCAGTTCTTC. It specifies CASGLATSGRQHNEQFF.

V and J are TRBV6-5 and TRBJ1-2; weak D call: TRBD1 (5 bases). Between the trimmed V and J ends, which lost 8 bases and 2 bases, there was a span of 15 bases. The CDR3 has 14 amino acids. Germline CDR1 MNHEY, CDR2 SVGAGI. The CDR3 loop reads CASFSLRGNYGYTF. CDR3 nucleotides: TGTGCCAGCTTCTCTTTGCGGGGGAACTATGGCTACACCTTC.

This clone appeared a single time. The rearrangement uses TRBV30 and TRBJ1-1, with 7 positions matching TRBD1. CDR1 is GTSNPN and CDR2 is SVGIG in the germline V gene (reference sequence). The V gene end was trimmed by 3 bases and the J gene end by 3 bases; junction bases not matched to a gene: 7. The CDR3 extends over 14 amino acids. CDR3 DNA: TGTGCCTGGAGCGAGACAGGGTTGGACACTGAAGCTTTCTTT. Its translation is CAWSETGLDTEAFF.

The CDR3 coding sequence is TGTGCCAGCAGTCACCGGGACTCCTCGTACAATGAGCAGTTCTTC. Its protein is CASSHRDSSYNEQFF. This sequence joins TRBV6-6 and TRBJ2-1, with a possible D match to TRBD2 (6 bases). Trimming cost V 5 bases and J 4 bases, with 15 bases left between them. Germline V gives CDR1 MNHNY, CDR2 SVGAGI (reference sequence). This CDR3 has 15 amino acids.

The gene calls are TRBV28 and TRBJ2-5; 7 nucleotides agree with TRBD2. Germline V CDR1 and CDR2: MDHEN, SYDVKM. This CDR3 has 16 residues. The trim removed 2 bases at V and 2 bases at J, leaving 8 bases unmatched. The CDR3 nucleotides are TGTGCCAGCAGTTTAATTGGGCTAGCGGAACAAGAGACCCAGTACTTC. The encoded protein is CASSLIGLAEQETQYF.

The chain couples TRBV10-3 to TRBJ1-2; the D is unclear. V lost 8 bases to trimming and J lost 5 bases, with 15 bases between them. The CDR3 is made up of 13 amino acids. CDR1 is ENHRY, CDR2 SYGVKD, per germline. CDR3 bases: TGTGCCATCGCCCTTTTGGCGGGGTATGGCTACACCTTC. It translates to CAIALLAGYGYTF.

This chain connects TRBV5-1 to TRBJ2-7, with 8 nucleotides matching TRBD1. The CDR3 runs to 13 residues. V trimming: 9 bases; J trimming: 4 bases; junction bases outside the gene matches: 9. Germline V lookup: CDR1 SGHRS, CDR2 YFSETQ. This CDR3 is CATQQGDGYEQYF. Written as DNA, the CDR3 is TGCGCCACACAACAGGGGGACGGTTACGAGCAGTACTTC.

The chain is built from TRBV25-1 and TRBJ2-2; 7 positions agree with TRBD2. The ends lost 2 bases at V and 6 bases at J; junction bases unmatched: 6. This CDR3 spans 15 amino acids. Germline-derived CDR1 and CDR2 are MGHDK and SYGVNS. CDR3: CASSEAGVESGELFF. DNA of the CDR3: TGTGCCAGCAGTGAAGCGGGAGTTGAATCCGGGGAGCTGTTTTTT.

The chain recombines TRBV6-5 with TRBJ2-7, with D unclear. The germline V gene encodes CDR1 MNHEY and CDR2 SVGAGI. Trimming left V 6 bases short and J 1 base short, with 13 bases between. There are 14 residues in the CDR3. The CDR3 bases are TGTGCCAGCAGCAACGACATGTGGTCCTACGAGCAGTACTTC. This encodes CASSNDMWSYEQYF.

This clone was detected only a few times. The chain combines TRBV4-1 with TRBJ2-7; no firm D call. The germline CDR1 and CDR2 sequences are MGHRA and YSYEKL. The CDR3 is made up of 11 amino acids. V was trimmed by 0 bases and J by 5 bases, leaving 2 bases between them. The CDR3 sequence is CASSQENEQYF. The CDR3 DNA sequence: TGCGCCAGCAGCCAAGAGAACGAGCAGTACTTC.

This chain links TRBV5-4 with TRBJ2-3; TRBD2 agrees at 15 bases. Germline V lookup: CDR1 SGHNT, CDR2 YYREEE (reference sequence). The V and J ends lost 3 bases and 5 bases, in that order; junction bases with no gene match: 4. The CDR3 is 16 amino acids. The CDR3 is CASSSGTSGRLDTQYF. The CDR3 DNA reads TGTGCCAGCAGCTCTGGGACTAGCGGGAGGTTAGATACGCAGTATTTT.

CDR3 bases: TGTGCCAGCAGTTTATACCTCAGGGGGGCCAATCAGCCCCAGCATTTT. Its translation is CASSLYLRGANQPQHF. The chain carries TRBV28 and TRBJ1-5; TRBD1 aligns across 7 bases. This CDR3 comprises 16 residues. Losses at the gene ends were 1 base for V and 3 bases for J; bases not matched to a gene: 6. CDR1 and CDR2 (germline): MDHEN, SYDVKM.

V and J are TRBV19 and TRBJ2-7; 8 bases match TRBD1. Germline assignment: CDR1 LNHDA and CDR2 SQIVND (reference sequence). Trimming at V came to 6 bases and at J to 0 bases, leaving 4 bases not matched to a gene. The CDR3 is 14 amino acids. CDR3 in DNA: TGTGCCAGTAGCCCGGGACAGGACTCCTACGAGCAGTACTTC. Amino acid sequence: CASSPGQDSYEQYF.

The CDR3: CASSPASGGRAGANVLTF. In nucleotides, the CDR3 is TGTGCCAGCTCACCCGCTAGCGGCGGTCGGGCTGGGGCCAACGTCCTGACTTTC. V gene TRBV18 combines with J gene TRBJ2-6, with 7 positions matching TRBD2. From germline, CDR1 is KGHSH and CDR2 LQKENI. The CDR3 loop spans 18 amino acids. V trimming: 3 bases; J trimming: 2 bases; junction bases outside the gene matches: 10.